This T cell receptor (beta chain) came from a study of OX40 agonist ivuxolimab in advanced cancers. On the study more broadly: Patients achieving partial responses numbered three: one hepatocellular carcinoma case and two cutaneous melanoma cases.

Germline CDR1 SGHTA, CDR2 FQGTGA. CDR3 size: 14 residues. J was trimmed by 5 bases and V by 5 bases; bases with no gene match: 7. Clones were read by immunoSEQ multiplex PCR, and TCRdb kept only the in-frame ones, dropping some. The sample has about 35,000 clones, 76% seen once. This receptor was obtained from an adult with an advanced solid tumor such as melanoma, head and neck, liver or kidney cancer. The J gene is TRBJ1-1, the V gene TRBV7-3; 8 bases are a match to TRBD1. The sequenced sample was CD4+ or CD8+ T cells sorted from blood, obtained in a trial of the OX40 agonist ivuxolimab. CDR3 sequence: CASSPNRGVTEAFF. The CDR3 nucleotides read TGTGCCAGCAGCCCCAACAGGGGGGTGACTGAAGCTTTCTTT.